This TCR beta chain came from a study of control samples from healthy donors and cancer patients. There are 15 residues in the CDR3. V dropped 4 bases and J dropped 9 bases, with 19 bases sitting between them. CDR1 is SEHNR, CDR2 FQNEAQ, per germline (reference sequence). TCRdb's table, derived via immunoSEQ multiplex PCR, lists solely in-frame clones and lacks some. The sample lists about 130,000 clones, about 93% occurring once. The sequence derives from a man aged 60 to 75 with colorectal cancer. The V and J genes are TRBV7-9 and TRBJ2-4, with D possibly TRBD1 on 6 matching bases. The sample was PBMCs. The CDR3 protein is CASSSPTGPRGIQYF. Written as DNA, the CDR3 is TGTGCCAGCAGCTCCCCGACAGGCCCCAGGGGCATTCAGTACTTC.